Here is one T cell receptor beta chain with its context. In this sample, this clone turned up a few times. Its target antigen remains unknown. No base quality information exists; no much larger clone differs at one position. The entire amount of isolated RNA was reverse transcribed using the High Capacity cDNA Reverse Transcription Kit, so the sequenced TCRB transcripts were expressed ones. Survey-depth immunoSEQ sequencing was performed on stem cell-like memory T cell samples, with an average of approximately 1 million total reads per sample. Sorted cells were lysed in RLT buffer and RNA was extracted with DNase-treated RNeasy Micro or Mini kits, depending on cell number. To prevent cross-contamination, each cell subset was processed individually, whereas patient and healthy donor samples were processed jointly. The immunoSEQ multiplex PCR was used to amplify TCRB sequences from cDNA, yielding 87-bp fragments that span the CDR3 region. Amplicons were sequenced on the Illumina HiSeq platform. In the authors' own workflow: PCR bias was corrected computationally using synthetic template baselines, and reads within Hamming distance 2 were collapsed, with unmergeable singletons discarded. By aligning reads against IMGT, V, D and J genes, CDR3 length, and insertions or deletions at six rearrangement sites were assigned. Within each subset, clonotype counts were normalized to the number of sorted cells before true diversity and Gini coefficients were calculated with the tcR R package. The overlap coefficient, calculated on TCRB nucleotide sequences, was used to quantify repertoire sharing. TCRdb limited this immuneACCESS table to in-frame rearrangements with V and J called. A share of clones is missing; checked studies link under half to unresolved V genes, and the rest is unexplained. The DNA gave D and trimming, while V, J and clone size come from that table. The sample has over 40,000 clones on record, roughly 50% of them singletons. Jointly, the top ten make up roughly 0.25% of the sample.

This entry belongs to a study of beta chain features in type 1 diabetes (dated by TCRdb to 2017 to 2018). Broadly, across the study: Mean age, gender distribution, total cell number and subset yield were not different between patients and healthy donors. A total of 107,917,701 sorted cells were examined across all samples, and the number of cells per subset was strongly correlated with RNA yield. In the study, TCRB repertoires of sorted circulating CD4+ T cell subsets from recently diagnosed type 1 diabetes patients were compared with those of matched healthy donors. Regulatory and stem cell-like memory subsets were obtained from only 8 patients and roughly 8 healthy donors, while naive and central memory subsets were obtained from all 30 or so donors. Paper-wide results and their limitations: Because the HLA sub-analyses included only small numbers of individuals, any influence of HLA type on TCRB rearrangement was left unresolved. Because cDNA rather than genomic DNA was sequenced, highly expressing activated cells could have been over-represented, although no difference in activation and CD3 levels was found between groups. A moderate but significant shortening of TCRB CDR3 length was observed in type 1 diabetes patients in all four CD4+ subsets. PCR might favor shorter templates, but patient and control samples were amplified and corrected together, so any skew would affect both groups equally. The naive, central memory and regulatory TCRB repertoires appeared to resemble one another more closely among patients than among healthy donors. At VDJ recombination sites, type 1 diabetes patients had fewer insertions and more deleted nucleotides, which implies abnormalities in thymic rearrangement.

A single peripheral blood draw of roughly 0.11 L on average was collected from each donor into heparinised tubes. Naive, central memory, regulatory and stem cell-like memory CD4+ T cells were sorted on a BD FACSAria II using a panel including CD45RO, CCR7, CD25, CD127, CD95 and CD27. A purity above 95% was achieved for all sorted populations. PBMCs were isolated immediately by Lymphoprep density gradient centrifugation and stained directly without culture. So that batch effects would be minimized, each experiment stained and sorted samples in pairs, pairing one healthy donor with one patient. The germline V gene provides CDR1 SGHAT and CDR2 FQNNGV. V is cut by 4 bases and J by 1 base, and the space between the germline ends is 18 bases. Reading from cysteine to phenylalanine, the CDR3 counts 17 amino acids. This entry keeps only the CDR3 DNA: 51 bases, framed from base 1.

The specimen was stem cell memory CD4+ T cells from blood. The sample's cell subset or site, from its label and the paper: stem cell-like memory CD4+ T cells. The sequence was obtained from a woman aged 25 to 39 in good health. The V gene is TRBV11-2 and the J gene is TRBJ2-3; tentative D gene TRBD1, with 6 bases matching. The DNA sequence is TGTGCCAGCAGCTCACTCCACGGGACACTTCGCACAGATACGCAGTATTTT. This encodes CASSSLHGTLRTDTQYF.